A selection of T cell receptor beta chains follows, all from one sample in a study of regulatory T cells in long-lasting Graves disease. TCRdb re-derived calls from the multiplex PCR reads in MiXCR, one entry per CDR3 protein. Among under 250,000 distinct CDR3 sequences, 20% to 25% were seen once, and the ten largest hold around 14%. The sequencing here drew on peripheral blood mononuclear cells (PBMCs), taken at new diagnosis, from a patient treated with antithyroid drugs. The receptors shown here come from a female donor with Graves disease. The CDR3 runs from the conserved cysteine through the conserved F or W. The D gene is left open where the match is weak. Only part of the rows carry a size: once, few, many, or a class if the clone is expanded.

v_gene: TRBV12-3/TRBV12-4; d_gene: TRBD1; abundance: NA; j_gene: TRBJ1-2; CDR3aa: CASSLGTGARGYTF; CDR3nt: TGTGCCAGCAGTCTCGGGACAGGGGCGAGAGGCTACACCTTC
v_gene: TRBV5-1; d_gene: NA; abundance: many; j_gene: TRBJ2-7; CDR3aa: CASSLWTGRSYEQYF; CDR3nt: TGCGCCAGCAGCTTGTGGACCGGAAGGTCCTACGAGCAGTACTTC
v_gene: TRBV19; d_gene: NA; abundance: few; j_gene: TRBJ1-2; CDR3aa: CASSIPSRGVYGYTF; CDR3nt: TGTGCCAGTAGTATCCCCAGCCGGGGGGTCTATGGCTACACCTTC
v_gene: TRBV10-2; d_gene: NA; abundance: NA; j_gene: TRBJ2-6; CDR3aa: CASTPWGSGANVLTF; CDR3nt: TGCGCCAGCACCCCCTGGGGATCTGGGGCCAACGTCCTGACTTTC
v_gene: TRBV11-3; d_gene: NA; abundance: many; j_gene: TRBJ2-5; CDR3aa: CASSFTASWGQETQYF; CDR3nt: TGTGCCAGCAGCTTCACGGCCTCCTGGGGCCAAGAGACCCAGTACTTC
v_gene: TRBV6-6; d_gene: NA; abundance: many; j_gene: TRBJ2-7; CDR3aa: CASSYSLLGEQYF; CDR3nt: TGTGCCAGCAGTTACTCGCTGTTGGGGGAGCAGTACTTC
v_gene: TRBV4-1; d_gene: TRBD1; abundance: few; j_gene: TRBJ1-6; CDR3aa: CASSLQGDSPLHF; CDR3nt: TGCGCCAGCAGCCTACAGGGGGATTCACCCCTCCACTTT
v_gene: TRBV27; d_gene: NA; abundance: NA; j_gene: TRBJ1-4; CDR3aa: CASSLWGNEKLFF; CDR3nt: TGTGCCAGCAGTTTATGGGGGAATGAAAAACTGTTTTTT
v_gene: TRBV20-1; d_gene: NA; abundance: many; j_gene: TRBJ1-2; CDR3aa: CINQGGNYGYTF; CDR3nt: TGCATCAACCAAGGGGGGAACTATGGCTACACCTTC
v_gene: TRBV12-3/TRBV12-4; d_gene: NA; abundance: many; j_gene: TRBJ2-1; CDR3aa: CASGTFNEQFF; CDR3nt: TGTGCCAGCGGGACCTTCAATGAGCAGTTCTTC
v_gene: TRBV7-3; d_gene: NA; abundance: many; j_gene: TRBJ2-3; CDR3aa: CASSSDLISSTDTQYF; CDR3nt: TGTGCCAGCAGCTCCGACCTGATCTCTAGCACAGATACGCAGTATTTT
v_gene: TRBV4-1; d_gene: TRBD2; abundance: few; j_gene: TRBJ2-5; CDR3aa: CASSPRLAGETQYF; CDR3nt: TGCGCCAGCAGCCCCAGACTAGCGGGCGAGACCCAGTACTTC
v_gene: TRBV24-1; d_gene: TRBD2; abundance: NA; j_gene: TRBJ2-1; CDR3aa: CATSDLTSGYNEQFF; CDR3nt: TGTGCCACCAGTGATTTGACTAGCGGCTACAATGAGCAGTTCTTC
v_gene: TRBV6-1; d_gene: NA; abundance: many; j_gene: TRBJ1-6; CDR3aa: CASVYSPLHF; CDR3nt: TGTGCCAGCGTGTACTCACCCCTCCACTTT
v_gene: TRBV9; d_gene: NA; abundance: few; j_gene: TRBJ2-7; CDR3aa: CASSVVSGSEQYF; CDR3nt: TGTGCCAGCAGCGTAGTTTCGGGCAGCGAGCAGTACTTC
v_gene: TRBV4-1; d_gene: NA; abundance: NA; j_gene: TRBJ1-4; CDR3aa: CASSLRSLANEKLFF; CDR3nt: TGCGCCAGCAGCCTAAGAAGTTTGGCTAATGAAAAACTGTTTTTT
v_gene: TRBV3-1; d_gene: NA; abundance: many; j_gene: TRBJ1-2; CDR3aa: CASSQGPEGNYGYTF; CDR3nt: TGTGCCAGCAGCCAAGGCCCCGAAGGTAACTATGGCTACACCTTC
v_gene: TRBV7-8; d_gene: NA; abundance: many; j_gene: TRBJ1-5; CDR3aa: CASSPIRGGQPQHF; CDR3nt: TGTGCCAGCAGCCCCATTAGAGGAGGGCAGCCCCAGCATTTT
v_gene: TRBV7-9; d_gene: TRBD2; abundance: NA; j_gene: TRBJ2-1; CDR3aa: CASSLILAGGWPDYNEQFF; CDR3nt: TGTGCCAGCAGCTTGATACTAGCGGGAGGTTGGCCTGATTACAATGAGCAGTTCTTC
v_gene: TRBV2; d_gene: TRBD2; abundance: NA; j_gene: TRBJ2-7; CDR3aa: CASSDGTSRGASYEQYF; CDR3nt: TGTGCCAGCAGTGATGGGACTAGCCGAGGTGCTTCCTACGAGCAGTACTTC
v_gene: TRBV6-1; d_gene: NA; abundance: few; j_gene: TRBJ1-2; CDR3aa: CASSEGGGYTF; CDR3nt: TGTGCCAGCAGTGAAGGGGGTGGCTACACCTTC
v_gene: TRBV5-1; d_gene: TRBD2; abundance: many; j_gene: TRBJ2-5; CDR3aa: CASSLASGAQETQYF; CDR3nt: TGCGCCAGCAGCTTGGCTAGCGGGGCCCAAGAGACCCAGTACTTC
v_gene: TRBV6-2/TRBV6-3; d_gene: TRBD1; abundance: many; j_gene: TRBJ2-7; CDR3aa: CASRAIGQGKVEQYF; CDR3nt: TGTGCCAGCAGAGCTATTGGACAGGGAAAGGTCGAGCAGTACTTC
v_gene: TRBV6-2/TRBV6-3; d_gene: NA; abundance: many; j_gene: TRBJ2-7; CDR3aa: CASSPRAVISYEQYF; CDR3nt: TGTGCCAGCAGCCCGAGGGCAGTCATCTCCTACGAGCAGTACTTC
v_gene: TRBV24-1; d_gene: TRBD2; abundance: NA; j_gene: TRBJ2-2; CDR3aa: CATSDLRAGGLAANTGELFF; CDR3nt: TGTGCCACCAGTGATTTGCGGGCAGGCGGACTAGCGGCGAACACCGGGGAGCTGTTTTTT
v_gene: TRBV4-3; d_gene: NA; abundance: few; j_gene: TRBJ2-3; CDR3aa: CASSRTVKDTQYF; CDR3nt: TGCGCCAGCAGCCGGACAGTCAAAGATACGCAGTATTTT
v_gene: TRBV19; d_gene: TRBD2; abundance: few; j_gene: TRBJ2-5; CDR3aa: CASSSGTSGTLWETQYF; CDR3nt: TGTGCCAGTAGTTCCGGGACTAGCGGGACCTTGTGGGAGACCCAGTACTTC
v_gene: TRBV6-2/TRBV6-3; d_gene: NA; abundance: many; j_gene: TRBJ1-6; CDR3aa: CASSYPRGSPLHF; CDR3nt: TGTGCCAGCAGTTACCCAAGGGGATCACCCCTCCACTTT
v_gene: TRBV4-2; d_gene: NA; abundance: few; j_gene: TRBJ2-5; CDR3aa: CASSHLSGQQETQYF; CDR3nt: TGTGCCAGCAGCCACCTCTCCGGACAGCAAGAGACCCAGTACTTC
v_gene: TRBV5-1; d_gene: NA; abundance: NA; j_gene: TRBJ2-7; CDR3aa: CASSLVVGGSYEQYF; CDR3nt: TGCGCCAGCAGCTTGGTCGTCGGCGGCTCCTACGAGCAGTACTTC
v_gene: TRBV28; d_gene: NA; abundance: few; j_gene: TRBJ1-1; CDR3aa: CASSLPLGGSTEAFF; CDR3nt: TGTGCCAGCAGTTTGCCCCTCGGGGGGAGCACTGAAGCTTTCTTT
v_gene: TRBV12-3/TRBV12-4; d_gene: NA; abundance: many; j_gene: TRBJ1-5; CDR3aa: CASSFQGRNQPQHF; CDR3nt: TGTGCCAGCAGTTTTCAGGGGCGCAATCAGCCCCAGCATTTT
v_gene: TRBV6-1; d_gene: TRBD1; abundance: many; j_gene: TRBJ2-7; CDR3aa: CASSKQGLDYYEQYF; CDR3nt: TGTGCCAGCAGTAAACAGGGGCTAGATTACTACGAGCAGTACTTC
v_gene: TRBV7-9; d_gene: NA; abundance: many; j_gene: TRBJ2-1; CDR3aa: CASSPSLGRSSYNEQFF; CDR3nt: TGTGCCAGCAGCCCAAGTCTGGGGAGGAGCTCCTACAATGAGCAGTTCTTC
v_gene: TRBV5-5; d_gene: NA; abundance: NA; j_gene: TRBJ2-7; CDR3aa: CASSLDRPSSYEQYF; CDR3nt: TGTGCCAGCAGCTTGGATCGCCCTAGCTCCTACGAGCAGTACTTC
v_gene: TRBV11-3; d_gene: NA; abundance: many; j_gene: TRBJ1-1; CDR3aa: CASSLRRHDTEAFF; CDR3nt: TGTGCCAGCAGCTTGCGGAGGCATGACACTGAAGCTTTCTTT
v_gene: TRBV20-1; d_gene: NA; abundance: many; j_gene: TRBJ2-3; CDR3aa: CSTLQGGKADTQYF; CDR3nt: TGCAGTACCCTTCAGGGGGGAAAAGCAGATACGCAGTATTTT
v_gene: TRBV29-1; d_gene: NA; abundance: many; j_gene: TRBJ1-2; CDR3aa: CSVAVGNKDYGYTF; CDR3nt: TGCAGCGTTGCGGTTGGAAATAAGGACTATGGCTACACCTTC